In its sample, the clone carrying this T cell receptor gamma chain was seen a few times. The antigen is not known. The same CDR3 also results from other DNA sequences found in this sample. The data derive from a study of Vδ1+ human thymocytes. General study points: Bulk repertoire data may be misinterpreted because of unexpected Vdelta2 sequences. Thymic delta-chain repertoires held roughly 20% Vdelta2 sequences and few Vdelta3, despite high sort purity. TRD repertoires were essentially private, unlike widely shared TRG clonotypes. In the thymus, TRG and TRD repertoires looked highly polyclonal with Gaussian CDR3 lengths.

RNA was extracted from the cells and then reverse transcribed. The CDR3 regions were amplified by multiplex PCR from V-gene primers to a constant-region primer. TCRdb repeated clone calling on the multiplex PCR reads with CATT. The sample has over 25,000 gamma-chain clones; around 18% are singletons. Purity of the sorted Vdelta1+ thymocytes ranged from 98% to 99.6%. The CDR3 loop spans 12 amino acids. V gave up 3 bases and J gave up 5 bases; unmatched junction bases: 0. The germline V gene has CDR1 GITISATS and CDR2 ISYDGTV (reference sequence). Material: Vdelta1+ gamma-delta thymocytes from the thymus. Subset given: FACS-sorted CD3+ TCRalphabeta- TCRVdelta1+ TCRVdelta2- thymocytes. The chain recombines TRGV9 with TRGJP2. This clonotype was sampled from a boy under two years old who had congenital heart surgery. CDR3 in DNA: TGTGCCTTGTGGGAGAGTGATTGGATCAAGACGTTT. It codes for CALWESDWIKTF.